This TCR beta chain was observed in a study of blood T cell repertoires in COVID-19. About the study: Specimens from acute and convalescent COVID-19 originated in the United States, Italy and Spain. Sources were T cells, B-cell-depleted T cells, or PBMCs; the material itself was cDNA or gDNA.

The CDR3 is made up of 13 amino acids. V was cut by 1 base and J by 5 bases, with 9 bases left in between. Germline V lookup: CDR1 SEHNR, CDR2 FQNEAQ (reference sequence). Sample share makes this clone medium-sized. The assay was immunoSEQ multiplex PCR, and TCRdb's table has in-frame clones only and misses some. Of about 80,000 clones listed, 76% are singletons. The chain recombines TRBV7-9 with TRBJ2-7; D remains ambiguous. Sequenced input: peripheral blood. This sequence originates from a man aged 65 to 79 with active or convalescent COVID-19. CDR3 bases: TGTGCCAGCAGCTTAGGCGCCATGGACGAGCAGTACTTC. Translated: CASSLGAMDEQYF.